Each of the 20 T cell receptor beta chains below was sequenced from the same sample in a study of CD8+ T cells in alopecia areata. Treatment here: oral pan-JAK inhibitor, 5-10 mg twice daily. Following extraction, RNA underwent reverse transcription to cDNA, which served as the sequencing template. The protocol was immunoSEQ multiplex PCR, while the TCRdb copy is restricted to in-frame clones and leaves out a portion. Among 140,000 to 150,000 clones listed, roughly 52% were seen once. Specimen: CD8+ T cells sorted from blood, collected at week 4, from a patient treated with tofacitinib. The receptors stem from a human donor with alopecia areata.

The chain employs TRBV27 and TRBJ1-2; D may be TRBD1 (5 bases). The V gene's germline CDR1 is MNHEY and CDR2 SMNVEV (reference sequence). The V end was cut by 6 bases, the J end by 7 bases, with 24 bases between. CDR3 length equals 16 residues. CDR3 sequence: CASSPGGRGTIRGYTF. CDR3 bases: TGTGCCAGCAGCCCGGGCGGAAGGGGAACTATTCGTGGCTACACCTTC.

The J gene is TRBJ2-3, the V gene TRBV30, with TRBD1 as a possible D gene (6 bases). The ends were cut back, 5 bases at V and 2 bases at J, with 14 bases in the middle. Looked up from germline, CDR1 is GTSNPN and CDR2 is SVGIG (reference sequence). The CDR3 is made up of 14 amino acids. Written as DNA, the CDR3 is TGTGCCTGGGACCCAGGGGCGGTCACAGATACGCAGTATTTT. Translation gives CAWDPGAVTDTQYF.

This clone was recorded a few times. CDR3 residues: CASSLDIMGMEPQHF. The DNA for the CDR3 is TGTGCCAGCAGCTTAGATATTATGGGTATGGAGCCCCAGCATTTT. This rearrangement joins TRBV7-2 to TRBJ1-5, with D hard to call. Germline CDR1 and CDR2: SGHTA and FQGNSA. This CDR3 is built from 15 residues. Trimming pared 1 base from V and 8 bases from J, leaving 15 bases between.

The chain uses TRBV27 and TRBJ2-7; 8 positions match TRBD1. The junction had 7 bases not matched to a gene; V was cut back by 1 base and J by 2 bases. This CDR3 comprises 16 residues. Germline V gene data show CDR1 as MNHEY and CDR2 as SMNVEV (reference sequence). The CDR3 DNA sequence: TGTGCCAGCAGTTTATGGGTTTCAGGGGGCCCCTACGAGCAGTACTTC. Its protein product is CASSLWVSGGPYEQYF.

The gene calls are TRBV9 and TRBJ2-7; D is undetermined. Germline V gives CDR1 SGDLS, CDR2 YYNGEE. The CDR3 runs to 14 residues. Trimming pared 1 base from V and 0 bases from J, leaving 8 bases between. In nucleotides, the CDR3 is TGTGCCAGCAGCGTAAGGGATAGCTCCTACGAGCAGTACTTC. This translates into CASSVRDSSYEQYF.

The chain uses TRBV29-1 and TRBJ2-1; 8 bases map to TRBD1. After removal of 4 bases from V and 8 bases from J, the junction contained 10 bases not matched to a gene. Germline CDR1 and CDR2: SQVTM and ANQGSEA. The CDR3 spans 14 residues. The CDR3 DNA sequence: TGCAGCGTTGTGGGGACAGGCCCTCAGGATGAGCAGTTCTTC. Translating gives CSVVGTGPQDEQFF.

The chain carries TRBV6-5 and TRBJ1-5, with D unresolved. Germline V gene data show CDR1 as MNHEY and CDR2 as SVGAGI. The germline V and J ends were trimmed by 5 bases and 3 bases, with 11 bases remaining between them. The CDR3 is made up of 14 amino acids. CDR3 region: CASSPLSFNQPQHF. DNA of the CDR3: TGTGCCAGCAGTCCACTTTCGTTCAATCAGCCCCAGCATTTT.

J is TRBJ1-2 and V is TRBV30; no clear D. Germline V gives CDR1 GTSNPN, CDR2 SVGIG (reference sequence). V shed 4 bases and J shed 6 bases, with 18 bases lying between them. The CDR3 is 14 residues long. The chain's CDR3 is CAWIYEREADGYTF. Written as DNA, the CDR3 is TGTGCCTGGATCTACGAGAGAGAGGCGGATGGCTACACCTTC.

The chain recombines TRBV5-4 with TRBJ2-3; 11 bases line up with TRBD2. The CDR3 is made up of 18 amino acids. V gave up 0 bases and J gave up 6 bases; unmatched junction bases: 12. Germline assignment: CDR1 SGHNT and CDR2 YYREEE (reference sequence). CDR3 residues: CASSLDPVGLAGEDTQYF. CDR3 sequence (DNA): TGTGCCAGCAGCTTGGACCCGGTAGGACTAGCGGGCGAGGATACGCAGTATTTT.

The CDR3 DNA follows: TGCGCCAGCAGCCAAGGGGGGGAGGGACAGGGCACTGAAGCTTTCTTT. Protein: CASSQGGEGQGTEAFF. The V gene is TRBV4-1, the J gene TRBJ1-1; 9 bases fit TRBD1. Germline CDR1 reads MGHRA; CDR2 reads YSYEKL. V shed 1 base, J shed 4 bases, and the junction held 7 bases outside the gene matches. The CDR3 has 16 amino acids.

In its sample, this clone was seen a few times. This rearrangement joins TRBV7-9 to TRBJ2-7; 9 nucleotides line up with TRBD1. The germline V gene has CDR1 SEHNR and CDR2 FQNEAQ (reference sequence). The CDR3 is made up of 15 amino acids. V lost 1 base, J lost 7 bases, and 8 bases stayed unmatched. The CDR3 bases are TGTGCCAGCAGCTTAGAACAGGGGGCCCTAAGGGAGCAGTACTTC. It codes for CASSLEQGALREQYF.

This clone came up once. The chain carries TRBV7-9 and TRBJ2-7; D could derive from TRBD1 or TRBD2 (6 bases each). The CDR3 contains 16 residues. The ends were cut back, 5 bases at V and 6 bases at J, with 23 bases in the middle. CDR1 is SEHNR and CDR2 is FQNEAQ in the germline V gene (reference sequence). CDR3 in amino acids: CASSHSPGASLPEQYF. Written as DNA, the CDR3 is TGTGCCAGCAGCCATTCCCCGGGGGCATCGTTGCCCGAGCAGTACTTC.

This clone has more than one count but fewer than ten. The chain couples TRBV7-9 to TRBJ2-7, with TRBD1 matching 8 bases. After removal of 4 bases from V and 2 bases from J, the junction contained 4 bases not matched to a gene. The CDR3 length is 14 residues. Germline CDR1 reads SEHNR; CDR2 reads FQNEAQ (reference sequence). The CDR3 here is CASSSGTGPYEQYF. The CDR3 nucleotides read TGTGCCAGCAGCTCCGGGACAGGTCCCTACGAGCAGTACTTC. Full variable domain (rest looked up from reference TRBV7-9 and TRBJ2-7): DTGVSQNPRHKITKRGQNVTFRCDPISEHNRLYWYRQTLGQGPEFLTYFQNEAQLEKSRLLSDRFSAERPKGSFSTLEIQRTEQGDSAMYLCASSSGTGPYEQYFGPGTRLTVT.

About this clone itself: Other DNA variants within this sample encode the same CDR3. The rearrangement links TRBV6-5 to TRBJ1-1; unclear D gene. Trimming left V 4 bases short and J 7 bases short, with 7 bases between. Germline CDR1 and CDR2: MNHEY and SVGAGI. The CDR3 covers 11 residues. The CDR3: CASSLGSEAFF. The DNA for the CDR3 is TGTGCCAGCAGTTTAGGGAGTGAAGCTTTCTTT.

The gene calls are TRBV11-2 and TRBJ2-5; 7 bases map to TRBD1. The germline CDR1 and CDR2 sequences are SGHAT and FQNNGV. The trim removed 5 bases at V and 2 bases at J, leaving 5 bases unmatched. CDR3 length: 14 residues. The CDR3 spells CASSRTGRQETQYF. The DNA of the CDR3 is TGTGCCAGCAGCCGGACAGGTAGACAAGAGACCCAGTACTTC.

The gene calls are TRBV11-2 and TRBJ2-3; 11 bases match TRBD2. Germline V gene sequence: CDR1 SGHAT, CDR2 FQNNGV. The CDR3 sequence is 15 residues long. J lost 4 bases, V lost 6 bases, and 6 bases had no gene match. This chain's CDR3 is CASSVAGGGPDTQYF. The CDR3 coding sequence is TGTGCCAGCAGTGTAGCGGGGGGGGGCCCAGATACGCAGTATTTT.

The chain recombines TRBV15 with TRBJ1-5, with a weak D call TRBD1 (5 bases). CDR1 is LNHNV and CDR2 is YYDKDF in the germline V gene (reference sequence). Trimming removed 5 bases at V and 6 bases at J, with 11 bases between. The CDR3 extends over 13 amino acids. CDR3 sequence (DNA): TGTGCCACCAGCGGGGGGGTTCCTCAGCCCCAGCATTTT. This gives the protein CATSGGVPQPQHF.

The chain uses TRBV7-9 and TRBJ1-5; 7 bases fit TRBD1. Trimming cost V 5 bases and J 7 bases; bases outside gene matches: 8. The germline gives CDR1 SEHNR, CDR2 FQNEAQ (reference sequence). This CDR3 has 14 residues. CDR3: CASSPTGAVQPQHF. The DNA of the CDR3 is TGTGCCAGCAGCCCTACAGGGGCTGTGCAGCCCCAGCATTTT.

In this sample, this clone turned up a few times. The chain employs TRBV6-4 and TRBJ2-1, with 13 positions matching TRBD2. Germline V lookup: CDR1 MRHNA, CDR2 SNTAGT. The CDR3 length is 14 residues. Unmatched junction bases numbered 0, after V lost 4 bases and J lost 6 bases. The CDR3 region is CASSGLAGGNEQFF. DNA for the CDR3: TGTGCCAGCAGTGGACTAGCGGGGGGCAATGAGCAGTTCTTC.

The chain combines TRBV13 with TRBJ2-7; D is unresolved. This CDR3 has 14 residues. With 4 bases removed from V and 2 bases from J, the gap between germline ends came to 12 bases. Per germline, CDR1 PRHDT and CDR2 FYEKMQ (reference sequence). Here the CDR3 DNA reads TGTGCCAGCAGCTCCATCCGGTCGGCCTACGAGCAGTACTTC. Encoded protein: CASSSIRSAYEQYF.